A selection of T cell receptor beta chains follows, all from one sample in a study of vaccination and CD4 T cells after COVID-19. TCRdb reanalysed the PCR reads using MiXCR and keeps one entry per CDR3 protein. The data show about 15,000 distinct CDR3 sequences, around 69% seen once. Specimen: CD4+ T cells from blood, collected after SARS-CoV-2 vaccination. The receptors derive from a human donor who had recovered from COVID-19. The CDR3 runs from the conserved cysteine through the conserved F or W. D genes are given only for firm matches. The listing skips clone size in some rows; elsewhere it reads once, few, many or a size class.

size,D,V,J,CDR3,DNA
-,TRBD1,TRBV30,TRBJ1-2,CAWRLTGVYGYTF,TGTGCCTGGAGACTCACAGGGGTCTATGGCTACACCTTC
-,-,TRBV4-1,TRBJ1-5,CASSQDRQDQPQHF,TGCGCCAGCAGCCAAGATCGCCAGGATCAGCCCCAGCATTTT
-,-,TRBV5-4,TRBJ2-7,CASSPQGTYEQYF,TGTGCCAGCAGCCCCCAGGGAACCTACGAGCAGTACTTC
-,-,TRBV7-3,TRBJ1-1,CASSRSREFEAFF,TGTGCCAGCAGCAGATCCAGGGAATTTGAAGCTTTCTTT
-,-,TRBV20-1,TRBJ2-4,CSATGTALAKNIQYF,TGCAGTGCCACAGGGACCGCACTAGCCAAAAACATTCAGTACTTC
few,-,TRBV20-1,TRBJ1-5,CSARVVTRGYQPQHF,TGCAGTGCTAGAGTAGTTACGAGGGGATATCAGCCCCAGCATTTT
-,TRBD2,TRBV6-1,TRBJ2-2,CASSPVGLAGVTGELFF,TGTGCCAGCAGCCCCGTGGGACTAGCGGGAGTTACCGGGGAGCTGTTTTTT
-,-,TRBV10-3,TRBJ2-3,CAISEYIGDTQYF,TGTGCCATCAGTGAGTATATCGGAGATACGCAGTATTTT
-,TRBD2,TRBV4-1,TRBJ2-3,CASSQDSPAGARDTQYF,TGCGCCAGCAGCCAAGATTCCCCAGCGGGAGCTCGAGATACGCAGTATTTT
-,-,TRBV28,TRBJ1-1,CASTNSGTSTEAFF,TGTGCCAGCACCAACTCCGGGACTTCCACTGAAGCTTTCTTT
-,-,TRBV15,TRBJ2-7,CATSRDFAEGYF,TGTGCCACCAGCAGAGATTTTGCAGAGGGGTACTTC
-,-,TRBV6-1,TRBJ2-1,CASSEADGVGGNEQFF,TGTGCCAGCAGTGAAGCAGACGGAGTTGGAGGCAATGAGCAGTTCTTC
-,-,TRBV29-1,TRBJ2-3,CSEGDSGDTQYF,TGCAGCGAAGGGGACTCCGGGGATACGCAGTATTTT
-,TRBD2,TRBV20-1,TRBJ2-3,CSAYQAGEPASYTQYF,TGCAGTGCTTATCAAGCGGGAGAGCCCGCATCGTATACGCAGTATTTT
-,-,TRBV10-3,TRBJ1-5,CAISQGRDQPQHF,TGTGCCATCTCACAGGGTAGGGATCAGCCCCAGCATTTT
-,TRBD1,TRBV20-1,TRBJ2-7,CSAREGQEYEQYF,TGCAGTGCTAGAGAGGGACAGGAATACGAGCAGTACTTC
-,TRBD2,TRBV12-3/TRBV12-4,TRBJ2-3,CASSSTSGIVPTSTDTQYF,TGTGCCAGCAGCTCGACTAGCGGGATAGTGCCTACTAGCACAGATACGCAGTATTTT
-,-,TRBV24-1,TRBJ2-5,CATSEPPPSLETQYF,TGTGCCACCAGTGAACCCCCCCCGAGTCTCGAGACCCAGTACTTC
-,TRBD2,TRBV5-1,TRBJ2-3,CASSFEGGGTDTQYF,TGCGCCAGCAGCTTTGAGGGAGGGGGCACAGATACGCAGTATTTT
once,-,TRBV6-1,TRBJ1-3,CASSESGPGALGNTIYF,TGTGCCAGCAGTGAAAGTGGGCCGGGGGCTTTGGGAAACACCATATATTTT
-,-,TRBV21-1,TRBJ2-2,CASSKAGGTGELFF,TGTGCCAGCAGCAAAGCAGGGGGCACCGGGGAGCTGTTTTTT
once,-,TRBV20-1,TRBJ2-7,CSAGEISNYEQYF,TGCAGTGCTGGAGAAATCTCTAACTACGAGCAGTACTTC
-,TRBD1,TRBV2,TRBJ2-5,CASSEGDRVGTQYF,TGTGCCAGCAGTGAAGGAGACAGGGTCGGGACCCAGTACTTC